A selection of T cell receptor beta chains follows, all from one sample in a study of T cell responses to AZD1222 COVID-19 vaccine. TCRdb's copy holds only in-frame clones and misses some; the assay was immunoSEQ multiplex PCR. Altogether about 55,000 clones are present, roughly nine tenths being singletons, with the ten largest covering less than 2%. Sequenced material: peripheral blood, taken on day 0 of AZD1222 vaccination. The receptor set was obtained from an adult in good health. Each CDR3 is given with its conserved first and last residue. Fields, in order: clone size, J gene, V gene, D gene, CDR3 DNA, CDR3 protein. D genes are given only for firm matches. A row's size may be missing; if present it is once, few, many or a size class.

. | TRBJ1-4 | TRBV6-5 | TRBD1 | TGTGCCAGCAGTTATGGGGGACAGGGAAATGAAAAACTGTTTTTT | CASSYGGQGNEKLFF
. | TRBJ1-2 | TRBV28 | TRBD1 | TGTGCCAGCAGGGGACAGGGGCCGAACTATGGCTACACCTTC | CASRGQGPNYGYTF
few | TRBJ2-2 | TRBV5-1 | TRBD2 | TGCGCCAGCAGGTTTAGCGGGAGCGTCGGCACCGGGGAGCTGTTTTTT | CASRFSGSVGTGELFF
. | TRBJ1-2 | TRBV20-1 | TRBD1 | TGCAGTGCACAGACAGGGGAAGGCTACACCTTC | CSAQTGEGYTF
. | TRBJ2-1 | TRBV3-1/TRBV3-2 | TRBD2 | TGTGCCAGCAGCCGAGGGACTAGCGGGAGCGATGAGCAGTTCTTC | CASSRGTSGSDEQFF
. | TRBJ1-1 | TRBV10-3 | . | TGTGCCACGTCGTTACAGCCTATGAACACTGAAGCTTTCTTT | CATSLQPMNTEAFF
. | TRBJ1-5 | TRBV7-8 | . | TGTGCCAGCAGCTGGACTCTTGATAGCAATCAGCCCCAGCATTTT | CASSWTLDSNQPQHF
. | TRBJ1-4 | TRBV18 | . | TGTGCCAGCTCAGGACCAGGTCCCTTTAATGAAAAACTGTTTTTT | CASSGPGPFNEKLFF
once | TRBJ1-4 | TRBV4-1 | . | TGCGCCAGCAGCCAAGACCTTTTGCGTACGACAGGACCTCATAATGAAAAACTGTTTTTT | CASSQDLLRTTGPHNEKLFF
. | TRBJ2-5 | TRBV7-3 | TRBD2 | TGTGCCAGCAGCCCCGGGACTAGCGGGAGCGAGACCCAGTACTTC | CASSPGTSGSETQYF
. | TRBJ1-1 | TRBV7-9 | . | TGTGCCAGCAGCATTAACAGGGAAAGTGAAGCTTTCTTT | CASSINRESEAFF
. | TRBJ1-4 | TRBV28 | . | TGTGCCAGCAGTTTTGGCGGGAGAACTAATGAAAAACTGTTTTTT | CASSFGGRTNEKLFF
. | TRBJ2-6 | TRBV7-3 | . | TGTGCCAGCAGCCCTCAGCCCTCTGGGGCCAACGTCCTGACTTTC | CASSPQPSGANVLTF